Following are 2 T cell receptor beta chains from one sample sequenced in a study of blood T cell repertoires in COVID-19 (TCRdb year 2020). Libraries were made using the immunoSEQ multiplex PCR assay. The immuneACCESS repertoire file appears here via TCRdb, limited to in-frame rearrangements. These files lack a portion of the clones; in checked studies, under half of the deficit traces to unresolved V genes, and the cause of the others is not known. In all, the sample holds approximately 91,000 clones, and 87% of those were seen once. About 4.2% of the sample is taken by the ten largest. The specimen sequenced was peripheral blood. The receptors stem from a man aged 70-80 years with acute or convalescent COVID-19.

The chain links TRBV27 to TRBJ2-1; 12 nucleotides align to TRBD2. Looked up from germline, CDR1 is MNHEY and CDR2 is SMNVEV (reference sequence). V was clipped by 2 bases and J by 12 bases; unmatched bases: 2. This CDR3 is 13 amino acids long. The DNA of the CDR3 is TGTGCCAGCAGTTTAACTAGCGGGGGGATGCAGTTCTTC. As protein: CASSLTSGGMQFF.

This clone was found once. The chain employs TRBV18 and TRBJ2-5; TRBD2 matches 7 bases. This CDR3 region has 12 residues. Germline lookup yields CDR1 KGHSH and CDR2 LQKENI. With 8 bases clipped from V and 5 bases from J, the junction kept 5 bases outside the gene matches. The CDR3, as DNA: TGTGCCAGCACACGGGGGGAGGAGACCCAGTACTTC. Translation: CASTRGEETQYF.